This TCR beta chain was obtained from a study of human T cells and chemical hapten exposure listed by TCRdb under 2021. Some background on the complete study: For sensitization, 2% DPC in acetone was applied to an approximately 2 cm by approximately 2 cm area of upper inner arm skin. Patients additionally received weekly therapeutic DPC doses to the scalp throughout the approximately 22-week study period. Patch testing was done on the upper back using Finn chambers containing 0.01% DPC, and results were scored after 6 days according to International Contact Dermatitis Research Group standards. Alopecia areata with under or over 50% scalp involvement, alopecia totalis and alopecia universalis were represented in the patient cohort, which was mostly female. The libraries were sequenced as a pool, and the TCR yield per sample differed mostly because of small variations in library volumes within the pool. This study followed changes in the peripheral blood TCR repertoire in vivo during primary and secondary sensitization of alopecia patients to the hapten diphenylcyclopropenone (DPC). Patient blood was sampled pre-sensitization (week 0) and at 2, 6 and about 24 weeks after DPC sensitization. Blood for TCR sequencing was provided by twenty-nine alopecia patients at one to four time points (pre-sensitization, 2, 6 and 24 weeks).

Libraries were built with RACE. The listed sequencing device is NextSeq 500. Library preparation attached unique molecular identifiers to individual cDNA molecules for quantitative, reproducible TCR counting. Both TCR alpha and TCR beta chains were sequenced from each blood RNA sample. The authors' pipeline ran thus. A median of around 100,000 TCRs per sample was observed, with a range of about 20,000 to 750,000. The Decombinator software suite was used to annotate the V, J and CDR3 of the TCR reads. To make PS versus PT1 abundance plots, every sample was subsampled to the same number of TCRs (28,000). TCRs were defined as expanded if absent before sensitization and observed at least eight times at the 2-week time point. Using fastp trimming at Q25 and MiXCR clonotype assembly, TCRdb reanalyzed the public sequencing data and kept in-frame beta chains. Here each entry gathers all rows of one CDR3 protein and keeps the most common genes and DNA. TCRdb's processing, not the authors' own work, is the source of the V and J calls. The sample table records about 84,000 distinct CDR3 sequences; roughly a tenth of these occur just once. In total, the top ten clones hold roughly 3.7% of the sample.

This clonotype occurred a few times. What this receptor recognizes is not known. Qualities for individual bases were not recorded, and no much larger clone is one base off. The time point label, as the study defines it: patch test 3, about 24 weeks after DPC sensitization. The treatment or condition tag for this specimen amounts to: therapeutic diphenylcyclopropenone sensitization with weekly scalp DPC. At every patch-test visit, the blood draw took place before the patch test was put on. Eligible patients were aged 18 to 70, diagnosed with alopecia, deemed suitable for DPC therapy, and excluded if pregnant. Total RNA was extracted from unfractionated whole blood that had been collected in Tempus Blood RNA tubes. Broader findings and caveats from the paper: Patch test score was positively correlated with the number of PT1 expanded TCRs, with significance at thresholds 8, 16 and 32 but not at 4. Expanded TCRs formed significantly more large CDR3 similarity clusters than pre-sensitization or healthy control sets, consistent with antigen-driven responses. DPC sensitization did not change how many TCRs were above 1 in 1000 frequency, and no evidence was found of alterations in global repertoire structure. After repeated subsampling, the strength of the expansion versus patch-test correlation and the threshold at which it became significant changed. Because every patient had alopecia, a presumed autoimmune disease, the patients' immune response might differ from that of healthy individuals.

The CDR3 runs 15 residues from the cysteine to the phenylalanine. Just the 45-base CDR3 DNA is kept, in frame starting at base 1. Here V drops 4 bases and J drops 4 bases, and the junction holds 7 bases not matched to any gene. Based on the germline V gene, the CDR1 and CDR2 sequences are SGHDT and YYEEEE. The V gene is TRBV5-6 and the J gene is TRBJ2-3, with 9 bases aligning to TRBD1. This sequence was found in a woman aged 50 to 60 with alopecia areata. Some clones in this sample may be carry-over from other donors' samples. The sequenced sample was whole blood, obtained in connection with sensitization to the hapten diphenylcyclopropenone (DPC). The CDR3 corresponds to CASSRGQGFADTQYF. At the DNA level, the sequence is TGTGCCAGCAGCCGCGGACAGGGGTTCGCAGATACGCAGTATTTT.